Listed below are T cell receptor beta chains from one sample, sequenced in a study of OX40 agonist ivuxolimab in advanced cancers. TCRdb keeps only in-frame clones here, not all; method: immunoSEQ multiplex PCR. The table lists about 50,000 clones, over 85% of them singletons. The source material was CD4+ or CD8+ T cells sorted from blood, sampled in a trial of the OX40 agonist ivuxolimab. Receptor source: an adult with an advanced solid tumor such as melanoma, head and neck, liver or kidney cancer. The CDR3 runs from the conserved cysteine through the conserved F or W. A D gene is named only where the DNA matches it firmly. Expanded clones get a size class; other rows say once, few or many, or leave the size out.

TRBJ2-3,.,15,TRBD2,TRBV13,CASSLGRGGTDTQYF,TGTGCCAGCAGCTTAGGCCGGGGGGGCACAGATACGCAGTATTTT
TRBJ2-7,.,15,TRBD1,TRBV5-4,CASSLRTGGGYEQYF,TGTGCCAGCAGCTTGAGGACAGGGGGCGGGTACGAGCAGTACTTC
TRBJ2-7,.,16,TRBD2,TRBV5-6,CASSLLGVAGGGEQYF,TGTGCCAGCAGCTTGTTGGGGGTAGCGGGAGGTGGGGAGCAGTACTTC
TRBJ1-2,.,14,TRBD1,TRBV5-4,CASSRQGQEYGYTF,TGTGCCAGCAGCCGCCAGGGACAGGAATATGGCTACACCTTC
TRBJ1-4,.,14,.,TRBV14,CASTAGITNEKLFF,TGTGCCAGCACCGCAGGGATAACTAATGAAAAACTGTTTTTT
TRBJ2-1,.,14,TRBD2,TRBV10-1,CASSTSGGAGEQFF,TGCGCCAGCAGCACCAGCGGGGGGGCCGGCGAGCAGTTCTTC
TRBJ1-1,.,13,.,TRBV7-2,CASSYGRNTEAFF,TGTGCCAGCAGCTACGGGAGGAACACTGAAGCTTTCTTT
TRBJ2-3,.,15,TRBD1,TRBV19,CASSPGTGGTDTQYF,TGTGCCAGTAGCCCCGGGACAGGGGGCACAGATACGCAGTATTTT
TRBJ1-5,few,16,TRBD1,TRBV4-2,CASSQEEGQGDQPQHF,TGTGCCAGCAGCCAAGAAGAGGGACAGGGTGATCAGCCCCAGCATTTT
TRBJ1-5,few,15,.,TRBV27,CASSLGDTGLGPQHF,TGTGCCAGCAGCTTAGGGGACACTGGCCTGGGGCCCCAGCATTTT
TRBJ2-3,.,13,.,TRBV5-5,CASSGDLRDTQYF,TGTGCCAGCAGCGGGGACCTTCGGGATACGCAGTATTTT
TRBJ2-1,.,14,.,TRBV9,CASSVVPAYNEQFF,TGTGCCAGCAGCGTAGTGCCCGCCTACAATGAGCAGTTCTTC
TRBJ2-1,.,14,.,TRBV7-8,CASSLAPGYNEQFF,TGTGCCAGCAGCTTAGCGCCCGGGTACAATGAGCAGTTCTTC
TRBJ1-1,few,15,.,TRBV11-2,CASSGTIGPGTEAFF,TGTGCCAGCAGCGGCACTATCGGACCGGGAACTGAAGCTTTCTTT
TRBJ2-1,.,14,.,TRBV11-2,CASSFAGSGDEQFF,TGTGCCAGCAGCTTTGCCGGGTCGGGCGATGAGCAGTTCTTC
TRBJ1-2,.,15,.,TRBV19,CASSTLHSGGYGYTF,TGTGCCAGTAGTACCCTTCACTCGGGTGGGTATGGCTACACCTTC
TRBJ1-1,.,13,.,TRBV28,CASRSQGNTEAFF,TGTGCCAGCAGATCCCAGGGGAACACTGAAGCTTTCTTT
TRBJ2-1,.,11,.,TRBV11-2,CASSLIREQFF,TGTGCCAGCAGCTTAATCCGAGAGCAGTTCTTC
TRBJ1-1,.,17,TRBD1,TRBV7-9,CASSLPGQAPGDTEAFF,TGTGCCAGCAGCTTACCCGGACAGGCTCCAGGGGACACTGAAGCTTTCTTT
TRBJ1-1,.,16,.,TRBV27,CASSPPGPDLNTEAFF,TGTGCCAGCAGTCCGCCGGGACCCGATTTGAACACTGAAGCTTTCTTT
TRBJ1-2,.,13,.,TRBV29-1,CSVEWGARDGYTF,TGCAGCGTCGAATGGGGGGCGAGGGATGGCTACACCTTC
TRBJ2-2,once,18,TRBD2,TRBV27,CASSLSSGGLVNTGELFF,TGTGCCAGCAGTTTATCGAGCGGGGGCCTTGTGAACACCGGGGAGCTGTTTTTT
TRBJ2-1,.,15,TRBD2,TRBV27,CASSLSAGGYNEQFF,TGTGCCAGCAGTTTATCAGCGGGGGGCTACAATGAGCAGTTCTTC
TRBJ2-5,.,12,.,TRBV4-3,CASSPSAGLVYF,TGCGCCAGCAGTCCTTCGGCGGGATTGGTGTACTTC
TRBJ1-2,.,14,.,TRBV28,CASSLNRVGYGYTF,TGTGCCAGCAGTTTAAACAGGGTCGGGTATGGCTACACCTTC